Presented here are 25 T cell receptor beta chains from one specimen sequenced in a study of tumor-infiltrating lymphocytes in localized non-small cell lung cancer. The protocol was immunoSEQ multiplex PCR, while the TCRdb copy is restricted to in-frame clones and leaves out a portion. The sample records around 16,000 clones, roughly four fifths being singletons. Sequencing was done on a sample of lung tumor tissue. These receptors came from a human donor with non-small cell lung cancer.

The V gene is TRBV10-2, the J gene TRBJ2-3; 9 nucleotides match TRBD2. CDR3 length: 15 amino acids. The germline gives CDR1 WSHSY, CDR2 SAAADI. The V and J ends lost 4 bases and 2 bases, in that order; junction bases with no gene match: 4. DNA for the CDR3: TGCGCCAGCAGTGCTAGCGGGACTAACACAGATACGCAGTATTTT. As protein: CASSASGTNTDTQYF.

This clone has just a few counts. J is TRBJ2-1 and V is TRBV4-1; 8 positions match TRBD1. The CDR3 has 17 amino acids. Germline CDR1 reads MGHRA; CDR2 reads YSYEKL. V lost 4 bases, J lost 8 bases, and 16 bases stayed unmatched. The DNA of the CDR3 is TGCGCCAGCAGCCCATCAGGGGGGCAGGGGGCGCATCATGAGCAGTTCTTC. As protein: CASSPSGGQGAHHEQFF.

The J gene is TRBJ2-1, the V gene TRBV6-1; D is unclear. This CDR3 has 12 amino acids. The V gene's germline CDR1 is MNHNS and CDR2 SASEGT. V lost 6 bases to trimming and J lost 5 bases, with 8 bases between them. This CDR3 is CASRRSDNEQFF. As DNA, the CDR3 is TGTGCCAGCAGAAGATCAGACAATGAGCAGTTCTTC.

The V gene is TRBV10-3, the J gene TRBJ1-2; 12 nucleotides match TRBD1. Germline lookup yields CDR1 ENHRY and CDR2 SYGVKD. V dropped 4 bases and J dropped 3; count of bases not matched to a gene: 6. This CDR3 contains 16 residues. The CDR3: CAISGGQGAIDYGYTF. CDR3 coding DNA: TGTGCCATCAGTGGGGGACAGGGGGCGATTGACTATGGCTACACCTTC.

This sequence joins TRBV7-9 and TRBJ2-7; perhaps TRBD1 as D (6 bases). The germline gives CDR1 SEHNR, CDR2 FQNEAQ (reference sequence). The CDR3 consists of 15 residues. Trimming shortened V by 5 bases and J by 0 bases, and 14 bases separated the two germline ends. CDR3: CASSAYRDNSYEQYF. In DNA, the CDR3 is TGTGCCAGCAGCGCCTACCGGGACAACTCCTACGAGCAGTACTTC.

This clone was picked up one time. The CDR3 nucleotides are TGCGCCAGCAGCACAGGGGACCTGAACACTGAAGCTTTCTTT. Residues: CASSTGDLNTEAFF. The chain employs TRBV5-1 and TRBJ1-1, with 7 bases that match TRBD1. The junction had 3 bases not matched to a gene; V was cut back by 4 bases and J by 0 bases. Germline CDR1 is SGHRS and CDR2 is YFSETQ. The length of the CDR3 is 14 residues.

J is TRBJ2-3 and V is TRBV28; TRBD2 aligns across 7 bases. After removal of 10 bases from V and 1 base from J, the junction contained 17 bases not matched to a gene. This CDR3 has 17 residues. Germline lookup yields CDR1 MDHEN and CDR2 SYDVKM. Here the CDR3 DNA reads TGTGCCACCTCGGGACTAAAGATCTGGGGTGGCACAGATACGCAGTATTTT. It yields the protein CATSGLKIWGGTDTQYF.

There are a few counts of this clone. The chain is built from TRBV18 and TRBJ1-1, with 11 bases matching TRBD1. CDR1 is KGHSH and CDR2 is LQKENI in the germline V gene. CDR3 length equals 16 residues. The V segment lost 1 base and the J segment 7 bases; nucleotides outside the gene matches: 8. This chain's CDR3 is CASSPQDRGLGGEAFF. CDR3 DNA sequence: TGTGCCAGCTCACCACAGGACAGGGGGCTTGGGGGTGAAGCTTTCTTT.

This clone has a single count. The chain carries TRBV20-1 and TRBJ2-2; D is unresolved. Between the trimmed V and J ends, which lost 3 bases and 6 bases, there was a span of 5 bases. Germline CDR1 DFQATT, CDR2 SNEGSKA (reference sequence). This CDR3 is built from 11 residues. In nucleotides, the CDR3 is TGCAGTGCTAGGGGCCCCGGGGAGCTGTTTTTT. It is translated as CSARGPGELFF.

The rearrangement joins TRBV6-4 to TRBJ2-7; D gene uncertain. V lost 4 bases, J lost 0 bases, and 1 base lay in between. Germline CDR1 is MRHNA and CDR2 is SNTAGT. The CDR3 runs to 11 residues. The CDR3, as DNA: TGTGCCAGCAGTGCCTCCTACGAGCAGTACTTC. Its translation is CASSASYEQYF.

The chain couples TRBV2 to TRBJ2-7; no clear D gene. CDR3 length: 12 residues. Looked up from germline, CDR1 is SNHLY and CDR2 is FYNNEI. V was shortened by 5 bases and J by 2 bases, with 7 bases between the two germline ends. The CDR3 DNA is TGTGCCAGCAGTTACAGCACCTACGAGCAGTACTTC. Protein: CASSYSTYEQYF.

There are a few counts of this clone. The gene calls are TRBV7-2 and TRBJ2-7, with D perhaps matching TRBD2 (6 bases). Germline V gene data show CDR1 as SGHTA and CDR2 as FQGNSA. The CDR3 covers 15 residues. V lost 6 bases to trimming and J lost 0 bases, with 15 bases between them. CDR3 sequence: CASSSPGTLSYEQYF. CDR3 nucleotides: TGTGCCAGCAGTTCCCCAGGGACTCTCTCCTACGAGCAGTACTTC.

This clone came up a few times. The chain links TRBV30 to TRBJ2-2; 7 bases are shared with TRBD1. Trimming at V came to 2 bases and at J to 3 bases, leaving 6 bases not matched to a gene. The germline V gene has CDR1 GTSNPN and CDR2 SVGIG (reference sequence). The CDR3 is 15 residues long. The CDR3 protein is CAWSLAGTDTGELFF. Written as DNA, the CDR3 is TGTGCCTGGAGTTTAGCCGGGACAGACACCGGGGAGCTGTTTTTT.

This clone was recorded a few times. The V gene is TRBV10-3, the J gene TRBJ2-1, with D possibly TRBD1 on 6 matching bases. The germline V gene encodes CDR1 ENHRY and CDR2 SYGVKD. The CDR3 covers 12 residues. V shed 4 bases and J shed 9 bases, with 10 bases lying between them. The CDR3 bases are TGTGCCATCAGTGCCGTCAGGGGTGAGCAGTTCTTC. As protein: CAISAVRGEQFF.

The rearrangement links TRBV30 to TRBJ2-3; no firm D call. Germline V gene data show CDR1 as GTSNPN and CDR2 as SVGIG (reference sequence). V lost 4 bases and J 6 bases, leaving 17 bases between the germline ends. CDR3 length: 14 amino acids. Here the CDR3 reads CAWKTLRDGDTQYF. The CDR3, as DNA: TGTGCCTGGAAAACCCTCCGAGATGGGGATACGCAGTATTTT. Drawing the rest from reference TRBV30 and TRBJ2-3, the complete variable domain is SQTIHQWPATLVQPVGSPLSLECTVEGTSNPNLYWYRQAAGRGLQLLFYSVGIGQISSEVPQNLSASRPQDRQFILSSKKLLLSDSGFYLCAWKTLRDGDTQYFGPGTRLTVL.

This clone was seen just once. The rearrangement joins TRBV7-2 to TRBJ2-5; TRBD1 matches 7 bases. Trimming took 5 bases from V and 3 from J; bases not matched to a gene: 6. The CDR3 is 14 amino acids. Germline assignment: CDR1 SGHTA and CDR2 FQGNSA. The CDR3 is CASSTWGQKETQYF. DNA for the CDR3: TGTGCCAGCAGCACGTGGGGACAGAAAGAGACCCAGTACTTC.

This rearrangement joins TRBV10-2 to TRBJ1-2; D is perhaps TRBD1 (5 bases). The CDR3 spans 15 residues. The V gene's germline CDR1 is WSHSY and CDR2 SAAADI. V lost 0 bases and J lost 4, with 12 bases in between. The CDR3 loop reads CASSESGRVGYGYTF. DNA for the CDR3: TGCGCCAGCAGTGAGTCTGGCAGGGTGGGCTATGGCTACACCTTC.

The chain has TRBV11-2 and TRBJ2-5; D is undetermined. The V end was cut by 3 bases, the J end by 4 bases, with 6 bases between. CDR1 SGHAT and CDR2 FQNNGV come from the germline V gene. The CDR3 is made up of 12 amino acids. The CDR3, as DNA: TGTGCCAGCAGCTTGCGTGTAGAGACCCAGTACTTC. Its translation is CASSLRVETQYF. Supplemented by reference TRBV11-2 and TRBJ2-5, the full variable domain reads EAGVAQSPRYKIIEKRQSVAFWCNPISGHATLYWYQQILGQGPKLLIQFQNNGVVDDSQLPKDRFSAERLKGVDSTLKIQPAKLEDSAVYLCASSLRVETQYFGPGTRLLVL.

This clone has just one count. The rearrangement links TRBV5-5 to TRBJ2-3; D unclear. The CDR3 totals 13 residues. Germline CDR1 and CDR2: SGHKS and YYEKEE (reference sequence). Trimming pared 1 base from V and 1 base from J, leaving 4 bases between. In DNA, the CDR3 is TGTGCCAGCAGCTTGTTAGGCACAGATACGCAGTATTTT. This sequence encodes CASSLLGTDTQYF.

The chain joins TRBV18 to TRBJ2-5, with D possibly TRBD2 on 5 matching bases. Germline lookup yields CDR1 KGHSH and CDR2 LQKENI. Deletions cut 2 bases from V and 5 bases from J, with 15 bases between. This CDR3 has 15 amino acids. This CDR3 reads CASSPLDLAPETQYF. CDR3 in DNA: TGTGCCAGCTCACCATTGGACTTAGCCCCGGAGACCCAGTACTTC. Supplemented by reference TRBV18 and TRBJ2-5, the full variable domain reads NAGVMQNPRHLVRRRGQEARLRCSPMKGHSHVYWYRQLPEEGLKFMVYLQKENIIDESGMPKERFSAEFPKEGPSILRIQQVVRGDSAAYFCASSPLDLAPETQYFGPGTRLLVL.

This sequence joins TRBV5-1 and TRBJ2-7; D is perhaps TRBD2 (6 bases). V was shortened by 6 bases and J by 5 bases, with 15 bases between the two germline ends. Germline-derived CDR1 and CDR2 are SGHRS and YFSETQ. The CDR3 contains 13 residues. The CDR3 is CASKAEGPNEQYF. The CDR3 DNA follows: TGCGCCAGCAAAGCGGAGGGCCCTAACGAGCAGTACTTC. Supplemented by reference TRBV5-1 and TRBJ2-7, the full variable domain reads KAGVTQTPRYLIKTRGQQVTLSCSPISGHRSVSWYQQTPGQGLQFLFEYFSETQRNKGNFPGRFSGRQFSNSRSEMNVSTLELGDSALYLCASKAEGPNEQYFGPGTRLTVT.

V usage is TRBV6-1 and J usage is TRBJ2-5; perhaps TRBD1 as D (6 bases). Germline-derived CDR1 and CDR2 are MNHNS and SASEGT. The CDR3 loop spans 14 amino acids. V was trimmed by 0 bases and J by 6 bases, leaving 11 bases between them. This chain's CDR3 is CASSEAAGAKTQYF. CDR3 nucleotide sequence: TGTGCCAGCAGTGAAGCGGCAGGGGCAAAGACCCAGTACTTC.

CDR3 DNA sequence: TGTGCCAGCAGCTTACAGGGTTATAATTCACCCCTCCACTTT. Translated: CASSLQGYNSPLHF. The rearrangement links TRBV11-2 to TRBJ1-6; weak D call: TRBD1 (5 bases). The length of the CDR3 is 14 residues. Trimming removed 2 bases from V and 4 bases from J, with 6 bases in between. CDR1 and CDR2 from the germline V gene are SGHAT and FQNNGV.

This CDR3 reads CASSSGRFGGELFF. CDR3 nucleotides: TGTGCCAGTAGTAGCGGGAGGTTCGGCGGGGAGCTGTTTTTT. The chain carries TRBV19 and TRBJ2-2; 8 bases fit TRBD2. Trimming at V came to 4 bases and at J to 7 bases, leaving 5 bases not matched to a gene. Germline V gene data show CDR1 as LNHDA and CDR2 as SQIVND (reference sequence). This CDR3 is built from 14 residues.

The chain joins TRBV7-3 to TRBJ2-2; TRBD1 agrees at 9 bases. The V gene end was trimmed by 4 bases and the J gene end by 1 base; junction bases not matched to a gene: 16. Germline CDR1 and CDR2: SGHTA and FQGTGA. The CDR3 covers 20 residues. In DNA, the CDR3 is TGTGCCAGCAGCTCCACCGCAATAAGCCCGGGACAGGGGAACACCGGGGAGCTGTTTTTT. This encodes CASSSTAISPGQGNTGELFF.